The rows below give T cell receptor beta chains drawn from one sample of a study of CD8+ T cells in alopecia areata. Measured with immunoSEQ multiplex PCR; TCRdb has only the in-frame clones, and not every one. The table includes 150,000 or so clones, 50% to 60% detected once. The source material was CD4+ T cells sorted from blood. These TCRs come from a human donor in good health. The CDR3 runs from the conserved cysteine through the conserved F or W. Fields, in order: CDR3 protein, J gene, V gene.

CDR3: CASTLQGAPGETQYF; J: TRBJ2-5; V: TRBV7-9
CDR3: CASSGDAFTAFF; J: TRBJ1-1; V: TRBV2
CDR3: CASSYSGIGNQPQHF; J: TRBJ1-5; V: TRBV6-5
CDR3: CASRGQTNYGYTF; J: TRBJ1-2; V: TRBV2
CDR3: CASIRDRVNQPQHF; J: TRBJ1-5; V: TRBV5-1
CDR3: CASGTGGNTEAFF; J: TRBJ1-1; V: TRBV12-5
CDR3: CACTSGSAIGELFF; J: TRBJ2-2; V: TRBV30
CDR3: CASSHSLAWGEAFF; J: TRBJ1-1; V: TRBV25-1
CDR3: CASGTLRELFF; J: TRBJ2-2; V: TRBV28
CDR3: CASSPRTGRYGYTF; J: TRBJ1-2; V: TRBV5-6
CDR3: CAWAGTGERGYTF; J: TRBJ1-2; V: TRBV30
CDR3: CSVMGLAGVGNEQFF; J: TRBJ2-1; V: TRBV29-1
CDR3: CASSLGPRERETQYF; J: TRBJ2-5; V: TRBV11-2
CDR3: CSASSSTSEQYF; J: TRBJ2-7; V: TRBV29-1
CDR3: CASSLSRGTARPLFF; J: TRBJ1-4; V: TRBV7-9
CDR3: CASSLNLAGGPPEFF; J: TRBJ2-1; V: TRBV7-9
CDR3: CSVAGSGNQPQHF; J: TRBJ1-5; V: TRBV29-1
CDR3: CASSPQGDGYTF; J: TRBJ1-2; V: TRBV5-1
CDR3: CSVGHPETQYF; J: TRBJ2-5; V: TRBV29-1
CDR3: CASSLLGSSGNTIYF; J: TRBJ1-3; V: TRBV27
CDR3: CAWSVPGGANTEAFF; J: TRBJ1-1; V: TRBV30
CDR3: CASSLATSGSYEQYF; J: TRBJ2-7; V: TRBV7-9
CDR3: CAWTIRGGANYGYTF; J: TRBJ1-2; V: TRBV30
CDR3: CASSIRGRGNEQFF; J: TRBJ2-1; V: TRBV19
CDR3: CASSYRGFYRGYTF; J: TRBJ1-2; V: TRBV6-5
CDR3: CASSEDKNTEAFF; J: TRBJ1-1; V: TRBV10-2
CDR3: CASSLGDRFEQYF; J: TRBJ2-7; V: TRBV11-1
CDR3: CAWSIHTGGNTEAFF; J: TRBJ1-1; V: TRBV30
CDR3: CASSRGTGRQPQHF; J: TRBJ1-5; V: TRBV7-9
CDR3: CAWSPWSVRVGQPQHF; J: TRBJ1-5; V: TRBV30
CDR3: CSVDRNKETQYF; J: TRBJ2-5; V: TRBV29-1
CDR3: CASSFASEQYF; J: TRBJ2-7; V: TRBV28
CDR3: CASSFMGAWTQYF; J: TRBJ2-5; V: TRBV13
CDR3: CASQKSGGADTQYF; J: TRBJ2-3; V: TRBV19
CDR3: CASSFGSSGTSGGELFF; J: TRBJ2-2; V: TRBV5-1
CDR3: CASSFRQGSGANVLTF; J: TRBJ2-6; V: TRBV7-9
CDR3: CASRLGRGQGRYEQYF; J: TRBJ2-7; V: TRBV7-8
CDR3: CSVQRGTGYTGELFF; J: TRBJ2-2; V: TRBV29-1
CDR3: CASSLAGEGTQYF; J: TRBJ2-3; V: TRBV7-9
CDR3: CAWSVGGTGELFF; J: TRBJ2-2; V: TRBV30
CDR3: CAWSQGTNEKLFF; J: TRBJ1-4; V: TRBV30
CDR3: CAWSIREGTEAFF; J: TRBJ1-1; V: TRBV30
CDR3: CAWSGDSNYGYTF; J: TRBJ1-2; V: TRBV30
CDR3: CASSFVRQHEQYF; J: TRBJ2-7; V: TRBV5-6
CDR3: CASSQDEGGSYEQYF; J: TRBJ2-7; V: TRBV4-2
CDR3: CASSPGGARNTEAFF; J: TRBJ1-1; V: TRBV5-1
CDR3: CASSFRGRGSDQPQHF; J: TRBJ1-5; V: TRBV28
CDR3: CASSQGDRNIQYF; J: TRBJ2-4; V: TRBV4-1
CDR3: CASSRSPGLSLYEQYF; J: TRBJ2-7; V: TRBV13
CDR3: CASSLVVGLAGSSYNEQFF; J: TRBJ2-1; V: TRBV7-8
CDR3: CASSLDWETQYF; J: TRBJ2-5; V: TRBV5-6
CDR3: CSTRTASGNTIYF; J: TRBJ1-3; V: TRBV29-1
CDR3: CASSQVDGFLETQYF; J: TRBJ2-5; V: TRBV9
CDR3: CASSLLQGSSYNEQFF; J: TRBJ2-1; V: TRBV5-1
CDR3: CASSLKPGSTDTQYF; J: TRBJ2-3; V: TRBV5-1
CDR3: CSVLLGTVQFF; J: TRBJ2-1; V: TRBV29-1
CDR3: CASSPDGLQETQYF; J: TRBJ2-5; V: TRBV4-1
CDR3: CSVADPQTETQYF; J: TRBJ2-5; V: TRBV29-1